This note documents a single T cell receptor (gamma chain) sequence. This clone is identified as large (0.1 to 1%). What this receptor recognizes is not known. No base qualities exist here, and no much larger clone lies one base off it. The germline V gene (reference sequence) specifies VTNTFY as CDR1 and YDVSTARD as CDR2. There are 11 amino acids in the CDR3, from cysteine to phenylalanine inclusive. The only DNA kept is the CDR3, 33 bases in frame from the first base. Ends trimmed: V by 1 base, J by 9 bases; bases unmatched to a gene: 3. Staining of thymocytes was performed with Zombie NIR viability dye and with antibodies against CD3 (UCHT1), TCRgammadelta (11F2), TCRVgamma9 (IMMU360) and TCRVdelta2 (IMMU389). From human fetal and pediatric thymuses, sorted Vgamma9Vdelta2 and nonVgamma9Vdelta2 gammadelta thymocytes were used to generate bulk TRD and TRG CDR3 repertoires separately. Pediatric thymus tissue was collected in Belgium from children having cardiac surgery. The pediatric thymus donors included in the study ranged in age from 1 to 11 years. As previously described, thymic cell suspensions were prepared from both fetal and post-natal thymuses. NonVgamma9Vdelta2 thymocytes were sorted as CD3+ gammadeltaTCR+ cells lacking the Vgamma9+Vdelta2+ phenotype. A FACS Aria III cell sorter (BD Biosciences) was used to carry out the cell sorting.

The entry originates in a study of fetal and pediatric gammadelta thymocytes (dated 2022 in TCRdb). Describing the broader study: Previously published data and newly generated, unpublished data were combined in the bulk gammadelta thymocyte repertoires, which were used to strengthen a single-cell study of gammadelta thymocyte development. Unpublished data were combined with previously published data (refs 27,28) to make up the bulk gammadelta thymocyte repertoires. The bulk gammadelta thymocyte repertoire set covered roughly ten subjects in total, 3 fetal thymus donors and 7 pediatric thymus donors. Bulk TCR repertoire data were added to increase subject numbers and strengthen the CDR3 publicity analysis. Beyond this particular receptor, the publication reports: Compared with post-natal repertoires, fetal gammadelta thymocyte repertoires had previously been reported to be enriched for TRDV2, TRGV8 and TRGV9 usage, low N additions and public CDR3s.

These reads were obtained on an Illumina MiSeq. As for the authors' bioinformatics: For publicity analysis, the Vgamma9Vdelta2 and nonVgamma9Vdelta2 bulk CDR3 files were merged for each subject into one combined repertoire per subject. CDR3 publicity was scored from 0 to 19 by checking each amino acid sequence across 9 single-cell datasets and 10 bulk repertoires, using base R and dplyr. TCRdb recomputed clones from the public reads with CATT; identical DNA rows were then combined. The V and J calls were determined by TCRdb, not by the authors. A total of about 1,000 gamma-chain clones appear in this sample, around 5% of them only once. The ten most abundant clones make up 6% to 8.5% of the sample.

This receptor was obtained from a child who underwent cardiac surgery and was recorded as healthy. The chain couples TRGV3 to TRGJ1 or TRGJ2. The sample comprised non-Vgamma9Vdelta2 gamma-delta T cells from the thymus. The sample's cell subset or site label is to be understood as: CD3+gammadeltaTCR+ thymocytes not co-expressing Vgamma9 and Vdelta2. In nucleotide form, the sequence is TGTGCCACCTGGGACAGATTTAAGAAACTCTTT. It is translated as CATWDRFKKLF.